This TCR beta chain came from a study of shared clonotypes between healthy human individuals. Across the whole study: Each donor's CD4 naive and CD4 memory cells filled three plates apiece, CD8 naive two, and CD8 memory one.

Sorted-subset replicate PCRs used about 0.2 ug DNA, about 30,000 T cell genomes. Sequencing used immunoSEQ multiplex PCR; TCRdb keeps in-frame clones, though not all of them. The table shows approximately 2,200,000 clones, with roughly 91% occurring only once. This clone was detected only once. This specimen includes other DNA sequences encoding the same CDR3. Only CD45RO-negative cells positively selected for CCR7 counted as naive CD8 cells, so terminally differentiated effector memory CD45RA+ cells were excluded. The study drew its donors from healthy HIV-negative adults without recent acute infections or vaccinations. Germline CDR1 reads SEHNR; CDR2 reads FQNEAQ (reference sequence). CDR3 length: 14 residues. V shed 2 bases and J shed 1 base, with 9 bases lying between them.

The sequence was collected from a man aged 18 to 29 in good health. Some clones in this sample may be carry-over from other donors' samples. The V and J genes are TRBV7-9 and TRBJ2-7; a possible D gene is TRBD1 (5 bases). The sample taken for sequencing was naive CD8+ T cells from PBMCs. In nucleotides, the CDR3 is TGTGCCAGCAGCTTAACAGGAAGGTCCTACGAGCAGTACTTC. This codes for CASSLTGRSYEQYF.